Following are 25 T cell receptor beta chains from one sample sequenced in a study of blood T cell repertoires in COVID-19. TCRdb keeps only in-frame clones here, not all; method: immunoSEQ multiplex PCR. The table records roughly 76,000 clones, around 86% of them present only once. The sequencing sample was made of peripheral blood. These receptors all come from a woman of 80 years or more with active or convalescent COVID-19.

The chain uses TRBV5-6 and TRBJ1-5; TRBD1 matches at 7 bases. The CDR3 is made up of 16 amino acids. CDR1 is SGHDT, CDR2 YYEEEE, per germline. J lost 2 bases, V lost 1 base, and 6 bases had no gene match. CDR3 amino acids: CASSLLQGLGNQPQHF. The CDR3 nucleotides are TGTGCCAGCAGCTTGTTACAGGGGCTTGGCAATCAGCCCCAGCATTTT.

CDR3 amino acids: CATSNIQGRNTEAFF. In nucleotides, the CDR3 is TGTGCCACCAGCAACATACAGGGGCGGAACACTGAAGCTTTCTTT. The rearrangement uses TRBV15 and TRBJ1-1; TRBD1 agrees at 7 bases. Trimming at V came to 4 bases and at J to 1 base, leaving 6 bases not matched to a gene. Per the germline V gene, CDR1 is LNHNV and CDR2 is YYDKDF (reference sequence). This CDR3 is built from 15 residues.

In its sample, this clone was seen once. This specimen includes other DNA sequences encoding the same CDR3. The genes are TRBV6-5 and TRBJ1-5; 8 positions match TRBD1. V lost 5 bases to trimming and J lost 4 bases; unmatched junction nucleotides: 1. CDR3 length equals 13 residues. CDR1 is MNHEY and CDR2 is SVGAGI in the germline V gene. The CDR3 region is CASSRQGNQPQHF. The CDR3 nucleotides are TGTGCCAGCAGTAGACAGGGGAATCAGCCCCAGCATTTT.

The rearrangement uses TRBV5-4 and TRBJ1-5; possibly TRBD1 for D (6 bases). The CDR3 runs 13 residues. Trimming shortened V by 3 bases and J by 4 bases, and 8 bases separated the two germline ends. Germline V gene sequence: CDR1 SGHNT, CDR2 YYREEE (reference sequence). CDR3 in DNA: TGTGCCAGCAGCTCGGACAGAAATCAGCCCCAGCATTTT. It translates to CASSSDRNQPQHF.

The V gene is TRBV9, the J gene TRBJ2-3; a possible D gene is TRBD2 (5 bases). The CDR3 sequence is 15 residues long. Trimming left V 6 bases short and J 0 bases short, with 14 bases between. The V gene's germline CDR1 is SGDLS and CDR2 YYNGEE. The CDR3 loop is CASKASSSSTDTQYF. CDR3 bases: TGTGCCAGCAAGGCGTCTAGCTCCAGCACAGATACGCAGTATTTT.

This clone was seen once. V and J are TRBV7-8 and TRBJ1-1; 7 bases match TRBD1. This CDR3 contains 13 residues. Germline V lookup: CDR1 SGHVS, CDR2 FQNEAQ. Trimming took 3 bases from V and 4 from J; bases not matched to a gene: 2. The chain's CDR3 is CASSFTGATEAFF. In nucleotides, the CDR3 is TGTGCCAGCAGCTTCACAGGGGCCACTGAAGCTTTCTTT.

This clone was counted a single time. As DNA, the CDR3 is TGTGCCAGCAGCTTAGGCAGGGGTATCAATTTCTCCCTCCACTTT. This translates into CASSLGRGINFSLHF. J is TRBJ1-6 and V is TRBV7-2; the D gene is possibly TRBD1 (6 bases). V lost 1 base and J lost 14, with 18 bases in between. Germline-derived CDR1 and CDR2 are SGHTA and FQGNSA. The CDR3 loop spans 15 amino acids. Full variable domain (outside the CDR3, taken from reference TRBV7-2 and TRBJ1-6): GAGVSQSPSNKVTEKGKDVELRCDPISGHTALYWYRQSLGQGLEFLIYFQGNSAPDKSGLPSDRFSAERTGGSVSTLTIQRTQQEDSAVYLCASSLGRGINFSLHFGNGTRLTVT.

The table lists this clone with a few counts. CDR3 in DNA: TGTGCCAGCAGCCCGACAGTAGGAAACACCATATATTTT. Encoded protein: CASSPTVGNTIYF. The rearrangement uses TRBV5-4 and TRBJ1-3, with D possibly being TRBD1 (5 bases). The CDR3 runs 13 residues. Germline lookup yields CDR1 SGHNT and CDR2 YYREEE (reference sequence). The V and J ends lost 4 bases and 4 bases respectively, with 9 bases between them.

The V and J genes are TRBV11-3 and TRBJ2-1, with TRBD2 as a possible D gene (7 bases). Germline loops: CDR1 SGHNT, CDR2 YENEEA. V lost 0 bases to trimming and J lost 6 bases, with 15 bases between them. The CDR3 contains 16 residues. CDR3 region: CASSLDSGGRFNEQFF. Here the CDR3 DNA reads TGTGCCAGCAGCTTAGATTCCGGGGGGCGGTTCAATGAGCAGTTCTTC.

The chain is built from TRBV14 and TRBJ2-3; D is possibly TRBD2 (5 bases). V was trimmed by 2 bases and J by 4 bases, leaving 7 bases between them. Germline values: CDR1 SGHDN, CDR2 FVKESK. CDR3 length: 13 amino acids. This CDR3 reads CASSQRGPDTQYF. For the CDR3, the DNA is TGTGCCAGCAGCCAACGGGGTCCAGATACGCAGTATTTT.

The chain carries TRBV4-1 and TRBJ2-2, with TRBD2 identical over 8 bases. V trimming: 0 bases; J trimming: 6 bases; junction bases outside the gene matches: 9. The CDR3 runs 17 residues. In germline, CDR1 is MGHRA, CDR2 YSYEKL. For the CDR3, the DNA is TGCGCCAGCAGCCAAGAACCGGGACTAGTCTCTCCCGGGGAGCTGTTTTTT. It codes for CASSQEPGLVSPGELFF.

This chain joins TRBV5-5 and TRBJ1-2; TRBD1 matches 9 bases. Germline values: CDR1 SGHKS, CDR2 YYEKEE (reference sequence). The CDR3 is 16 residues long. Trimming took 3 bases from V and 4 from J; bases not matched to a gene: 10. The CDR3 DNA reads as TGTGCCAGCAGCTCCGGCGTCGGACAGGGGAGCTATGGCTACACCTTC. As protein: CASSSGVGQGSYGYTF. Looking up the rest from reference TRBV5-5 and TRBJ1-2 gives the full variable domain: DAGVTQSPTHLIKTRGQQVTLRCSPISGHKSVSWYQQVLGQGPQFIFQYYEKEERGRGNFPDRFSARQFPNYSSELNVNALLLGDSALYLCASSSGVGQGSYGYTFGSGTRLTVV.

The rearrangement joins TRBV7-2 to TRBJ1-1; D gene uncertain. The CDR3 extends over 15 amino acids. Trimming took 1 base from V and 1 from J, leaving 10 bases between them. The germline V gene encodes CDR1 SGHTA and CDR2 FQGNSA. CDR3: CASSLVYGGNTEAFF. The CDR3 DNA follows: TGTGCCAGCAGCTTAGTCTATGGCGGGAACACTGAAGCTTTCTTT. Drawing the rest from reference TRBV7-2 and TRBJ1-1, the complete variable domain is GAGVSQSPSNKVTEKGKDVELRCDPISGHTALYWYRQSLGQGLEFLIYFQGNSAPDKSGLPSDRFSAERTGGSVSTLTIQRTQQEDSAVYLCASSLVYGGNTEAFFGQGTRLTVV.

This sequence joins TRBV19 and TRBJ1-1; D call uncertain. CDR3 length: 12 residues. V dropped 3 bases and J dropped 3 bases, with 5 bases sitting between them. Germline V gene lookup returns CDR1 LNHDA and CDR2 SQIVND (reference sequence). CDR3 loop: CASSMQDTEAFF. The CDR3 nucleotides are TGTGCCAGTAGTATGCAGGACACTGAAGCTTTCTTT.

V and J are TRBV10-3 and TRBJ1-2; tentatively, D is TRBD1 (5 bases). CDR3 length equals 15 residues. Germline V gene data show CDR1 as ENHRY and CDR2 as SYGVKD. V was trimmed by 3 bases and J by 4 bases, leaving 15 bases between them. DNA for the CDR3: TGTGCCATCAGTGATGGCGGACAAGAGTTCTATGGCTACACCTTC. Translated: CAISDGGQEFYGYTF.

The chain joins TRBV4-3 to TRBJ1-5; a possible D gene is TRBD1 (5 bases). The CDR3 runs 15 residues. The germline gives CDR1 LGHNA, CDR2 YSLEER. The V end lost 8 bases, the J end lost 2 bases, and 16 bases lay between the germline ends. CDR3 in amino acids: CASVHTGKGNQPQHF. The CDR3, as DNA: TGCGCCAGCGTACACACAGGCAAGGGCAATCAGCCCCAGCATTTT.

The rearrangement uses TRBV7-2 and TRBJ2-1; a weak D match, TRBD1 (5 bases). V dropped 5 bases and J dropped 4 bases, with 15 bases sitting between them. This CDR3 comprises 15 residues. CDR1 and CDR2 (germline): SGHTA, FQGNSA. In nucleotides, the CDR3 is TGTGCCAGCAGCCTCAGGGCCTTCACATACAATGAGCAGTTCTTC. Its translation is CASSLRAFTYNEQFF.

The chain joins TRBV18 to TRBJ1-2; TRBD1 aligns across 10 bases. The germline CDR1 and CDR2 sequences are KGHSH and LQKENI. V shed 3 bases and J 6 bases; nucleotides not matched to a gene: 7. The length of the CDR3 is 15 residues. CDR3 nucleotides: TGTGCCAGCTCACCGACCCGGGACAGGGGTGATGGCTACACCTTC. Encoded protein: CASSPTRDRGDGYTF.

The chain has TRBV4-1 and TRBJ1-5, with TRBD1 matching over 7 bases. The J segment lost 0 bases and the V segment lost 4 bases, leaving 9 bases of the junction unmatched. Germline V gene lookup returns CDR1 MGHRA and CDR2 YSYEKL. The CDR3 spans 17 residues. The CDR3 here is CASSPRQGDYSNQPQHF. The CDR3 DNA sequence: TGCGCCAGCAGCCCCCGACAGGGCGATTATAGCAATCAGCCCCAGCATTTT.

This clone was found once. The J gene is TRBJ1-4, the V gene TRBV28, with D possibly being TRBD1 (5 bases). This CDR3 spans 16 amino acids. Germline lookup yields CDR1 MDHEN and CDR2 SYDVKM. V was cut by 3 bases and J by 6 bases, with 17 bases left in between. The CDR3 here is CASSFAVGGGYEKLFF. In DNA, the CDR3 is TGTGCCAGCAGTTTCGCGGTGGGGGGAGGGTATGAAAAACTGTTTTTT.

The rearrangement joins TRBV29-1 to TRBJ2-2; TRBD2 matches 14 bases. The CDR3 contains 16 residues. V was clipped by 5 bases and J by 0 bases; unmatched bases: 2. CDR1 is SQVTM, CDR2 ANQGSEA, per germline. The CDR3 DNA reads TGCAGCGTTAGGACTAGCGGGGGGCCGAACACCGGGGAGCTGTTTTTT. Amino acids: CSVRTSGGPNTGELFF.

This clone appeared once. J is TRBJ1-4 and V is TRBV3-1 (or the pseudogene TRBV3-2); TRBD1 matches at 11 bases. V dropped 4 bases and J dropped 0; count of bases not matched to a gene: 1. This CDR3 has 16 amino acids. Germline assignment: CDR1 LGHDT and CDR2 YNNKEL (reference sequence). The CDR3 nucleotides read TGTGCCAGCAGCCGGGGACAGGGGGCAACTAATGAAAAACTGTTTTTT. This encodes CASSRGQGATNEKLFF.

V gene TRBV7-2 combines with J gene TRBJ1-4; possibly TRBD1 for D (6 bases). The CDR3 consists of 15 residues. V lost 3 bases and J 3 bases, leaving 11 bases between the germline ends. Germline CDR1 reads SGHTA; CDR2 reads FQGNSA. The CDR3 region has the DNA TGTGCCAGCAGCTTGCAGACAGGCTCTAATGAAAAACTGTTTTTT. This codes for CASSLQTGSNEKLFF.

The chain uses TRBV30 and TRBJ2-7; D call uncertain. The V end lost 2 bases, the J end lost 5 bases, and 13 bases lay between the germline ends. This CDR3 has 13 amino acids. Germline values: CDR1 GTSNPN, CDR2 SVGIG (reference sequence). The CDR3 protein is CAWSLTVPDEQYF. As DNA, the CDR3 is TGTGCCTGGAGTCTTACAGTCCCAGACGAGCAGTACTTC. Using reference TRBV30 and TRBJ2-7 for the parts outside the CDR3, the full variable domain is SQTIHQWPATLVQPVGSPLSLECTVEGTSNPNLYWYRQAAGRGLQLLFYSVGIGQISSEVPQNLSASRPQDRQFILSSKKLLLSDSGFYLCAWSLTVPDEQYFGPGTRLTVT.

The chain recombines TRBV4-3 with TRBJ1-2; 12 bases line up with TRBD1. The CDR3 runs 15 residues. V shed 5 bases, J shed 6 bases, and the junction held 7 bases outside the gene matches. In germline, CDR1 is LGHNA, CDR2 YSLEER. CDR3 DNA: TGCGCCAGCAGCTTGGGACAGGGGGCATTCCATGGCTACACCTTC. Translated, it gives CASSLGQGAFHGYTF.